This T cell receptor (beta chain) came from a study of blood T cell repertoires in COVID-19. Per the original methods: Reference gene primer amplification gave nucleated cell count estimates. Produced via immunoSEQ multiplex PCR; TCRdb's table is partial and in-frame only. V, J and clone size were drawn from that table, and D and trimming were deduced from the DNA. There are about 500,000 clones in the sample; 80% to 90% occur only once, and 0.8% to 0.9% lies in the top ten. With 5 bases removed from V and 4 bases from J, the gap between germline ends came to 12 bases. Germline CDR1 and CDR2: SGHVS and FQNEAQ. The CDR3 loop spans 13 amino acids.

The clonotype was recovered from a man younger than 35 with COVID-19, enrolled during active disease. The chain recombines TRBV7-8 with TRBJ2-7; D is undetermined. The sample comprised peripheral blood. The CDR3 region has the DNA TGTGCCAGCAGCCATAACCGAGATTACGAGCAGTACTTC. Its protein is CASSHNRDYEQYF. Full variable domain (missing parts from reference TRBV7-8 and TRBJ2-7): GAGVSQSPRYKVAKRGQDVALRCDPISGHVSLFWYQQALGQGPEFLTYFQNEAQLDKSGLPSDRFFAERPEGSVSTLKIQRTQQEDSAVYLCASSHNRDYEQYFGPGTRLTVT.